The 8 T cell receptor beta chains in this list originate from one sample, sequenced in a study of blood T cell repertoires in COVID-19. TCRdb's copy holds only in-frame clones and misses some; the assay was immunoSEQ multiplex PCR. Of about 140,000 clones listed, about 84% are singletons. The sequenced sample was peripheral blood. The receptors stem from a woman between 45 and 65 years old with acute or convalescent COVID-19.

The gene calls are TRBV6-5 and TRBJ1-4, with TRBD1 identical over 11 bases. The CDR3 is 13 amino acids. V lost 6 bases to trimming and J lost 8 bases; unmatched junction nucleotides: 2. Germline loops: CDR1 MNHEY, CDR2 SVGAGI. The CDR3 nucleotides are TGTGCCAGCAGCCGGACAGGGGGCGAAAAACTGTTTTTT. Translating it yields CASSRTGGEKLFF.

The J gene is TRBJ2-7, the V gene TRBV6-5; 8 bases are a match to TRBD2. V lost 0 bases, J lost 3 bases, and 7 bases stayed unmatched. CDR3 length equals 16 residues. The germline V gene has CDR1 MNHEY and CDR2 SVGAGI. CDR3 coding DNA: TGTGCCAGCAGTTACTCCTCCGGGACTAGTCTCTACGAGCAGTACTTC. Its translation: CASSYSSGTSLYEQYF.

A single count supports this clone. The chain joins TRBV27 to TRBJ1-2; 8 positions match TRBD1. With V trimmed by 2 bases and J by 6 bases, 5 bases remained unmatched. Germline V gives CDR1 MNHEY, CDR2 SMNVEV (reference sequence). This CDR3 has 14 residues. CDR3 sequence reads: CASSLNQGANGYTF. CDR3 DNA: TGTGCCAGCAGTTTAAATCAGGGGGCGAATGGCTACACCTTC.

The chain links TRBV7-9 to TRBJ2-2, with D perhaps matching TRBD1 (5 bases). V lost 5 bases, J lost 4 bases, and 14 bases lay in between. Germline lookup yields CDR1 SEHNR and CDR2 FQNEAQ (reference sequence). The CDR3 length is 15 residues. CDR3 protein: CASSQSTVRTGELFF. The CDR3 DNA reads TGTGCCAGCAGCCAGTCGACAGTCCGCACCGGGGAGCTGTTTTTT.

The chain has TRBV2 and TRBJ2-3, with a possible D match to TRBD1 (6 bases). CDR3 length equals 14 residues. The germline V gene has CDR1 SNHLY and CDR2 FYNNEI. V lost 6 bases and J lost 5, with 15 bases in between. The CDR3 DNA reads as TGTGCCAGCAGCATACAGGGTGGAGAAGATACGCAGTATTTT. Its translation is CASSIQGGEDTQYF.

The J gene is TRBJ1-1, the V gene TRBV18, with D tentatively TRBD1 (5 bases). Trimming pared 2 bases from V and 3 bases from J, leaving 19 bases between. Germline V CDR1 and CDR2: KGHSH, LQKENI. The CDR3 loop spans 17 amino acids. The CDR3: CASSPEMGGTIDTEAFF. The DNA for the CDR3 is TGTGCCAGCTCACCAGAGATGGGAGGGACGATCGACACTGAAGCTTTCTTT.

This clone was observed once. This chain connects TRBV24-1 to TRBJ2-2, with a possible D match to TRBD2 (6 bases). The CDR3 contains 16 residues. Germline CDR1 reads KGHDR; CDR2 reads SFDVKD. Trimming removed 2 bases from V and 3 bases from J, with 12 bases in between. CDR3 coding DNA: TGTGCCACCAGTGATTCACCTAGCGCCGACACCGGGGAGCTGTTTTTT. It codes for CATSDSPSADTGELFF.

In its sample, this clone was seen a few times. The CDR3 nucleotides are TGTGCCAGCAGTTCGCCTCCGGGAGACTCACCCCTCCACTTT. Translated: CASSSPPGDSPLHF. The chain is built from TRBV27 and TRBJ1-6; D gene uncertain. There are 14 residues in the CDR3. V was pared by 4 bases and J by 10 bases, with 14 bases between. Germline CDR1 MNHEY, CDR2 SMNVEV (reference sequence).